The source of this T cell receptor (beta chain) is a study of blood T cells in healthy people across ages. General study points: Age showed a roughly linear inverse relationship with TCR beta diversity per million T cells.

V lost 7 bases and J lost 5, with 15 bases in between. Per the germline V gene, CDR1 is MNHEY and CDR2 is SVGEGT. This CDR3 has 13 amino acids. PCR was performed a second time for about 6 to 12 cycles using a sample-barcoded 5' primer and a J-beta primer mix. Each cDNA was tagged by a template-switch adaptor containing 12 random nucleotides. TCRdb redid the calling of the 5' RACE reads with MiXCR, one entry per CDR3 protein. The sample carries hundreds of thousands of distinct CDR3 sequences, 25% to 30% recorded once. A word on this clonotype: What it binds is not known.

Input material: blood. The TCR comes from a woman in her 70s in good health. The rearrangement uses TRBV6-2 or TRBV6-3 and TRBJ2-7; D remains unclear. The DNA of the CDR3 is TGTGCCAGCACCAAGATGGGGTACGACGAGCAGTACTTC. Amino acid sequence: CASTKMGYDEQYF.